These 2 T cell receptor beta chains were all obtained from the same sample, sequenced in a study of cytomegalovirus exposure and HLA in healthy donors. Clones were sequenced by immunoSEQ multiplex PCR, and TCRdb holds only the in-frame ones, with some missing. The sample yields about 220,000 clones, about 90% seen once. The material sequenced was PBMCs. Receptors originate from a woman between 18 and 29 years old in good health and CMV-seronegative.

The rearrangement uses TRBV4-1 and TRBJ2-1; D gene ambiguous. This CDR3 has 16 residues. Looked up from germline, CDR1 is MGHRA and CDR2 is YSYEKL. V was pared by 1 base and J by 9 bases, with 19 bases between. The CDR3 loop reads CASSQAQVTRLTEQFF. CDR3 DNA sequence: TGCGCCAGCAGCCAAGCGCAGGTGACGCGCTTGACTGAGCAGTTCTTC.

The chain employs TRBV7-9 and TRBJ2-7; 8 nucleotides line up with TRBD1. CDR1 SEHNR and CDR2 FQNEAQ come from the germline V gene (reference sequence). CDR3 size: 16 residues. The junction had 15 bases not matched to a gene; V was cut back by 6 bases and J by 5 bases. CDR3 sequence: CASRGTTGQEVHEQYF. The DNA for the CDR3 is TGTGCCAGCAGGGGGACAACGGGACAGGAGGTCCACGAGCAGTACTTC. Complete variable domain (other parts from reference TRBV7-9 and TRBJ2-7): DTGVSQNPRHKITKRGQNVTFRCDPISEHNRLYWYRQTLGQGPEFLTYFQNEAQLEKSRLLSDRFSAERPKGSFSTLEIQRTEQGDSAMYLCASRGTTGQEVHEQYFGPGTRLTVT.